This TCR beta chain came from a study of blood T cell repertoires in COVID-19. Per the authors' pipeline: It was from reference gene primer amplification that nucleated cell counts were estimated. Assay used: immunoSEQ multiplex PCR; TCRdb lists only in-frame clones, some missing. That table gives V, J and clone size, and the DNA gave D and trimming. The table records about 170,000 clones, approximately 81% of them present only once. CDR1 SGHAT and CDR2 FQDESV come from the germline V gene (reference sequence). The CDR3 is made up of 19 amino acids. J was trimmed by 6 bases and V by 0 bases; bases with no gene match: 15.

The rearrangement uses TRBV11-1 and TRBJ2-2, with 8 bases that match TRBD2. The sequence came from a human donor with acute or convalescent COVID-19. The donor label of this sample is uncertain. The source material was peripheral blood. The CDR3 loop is CASSLARSGSSGYPGELFF. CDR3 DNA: TGTGCCAGCAGCTTAGCGCGGTCAGGGTCTAGCGGGTATCCCGGGGAGCTGTTTTTT.